This T cell receptor (beta chain) was captured by sequencing in a study of blood T cell repertoires in COVID-19. The wider study: Samples taken during acute and convalescent COVID-19 were collected in the United States, Italy and Spain. PBMCs, B-cell-depleted T cells, or T cells provided the cDNA or gDNA that made up the material.

This CDR3 has 10 amino acids. V dropped 3 bases and J dropped 8 bases, with 4 bases sitting between them. This clone was picked up a small number of times. As originally analysed: Estimated nucleated cell counts came from reference gene primer amplification. The repertoire was sequenced with immunoSEQ multiplex PCR; TCRdb's copy has only in-frame clones and lacks some. For V, J and clone size, that table is used; D and trimming come from the DNA. The table includes 120,000 to 150,000 clones, over 70% detected once. Material for sequencing was peripheral blood. The gene calls are TRBV12-3 or TRBV12-4 and TRBJ1-1, with unresolved D. The source is a middle-aged man with active or convalescent COVID-19. CDR3 loop: CASSFVEAFF. The CDR3 bases are TGTGCCAGCAGTTTCGTAGAAGCTTTCTTT.